The 30 T cell receptor beta chains below were found in one sample sequenced in a study of vaccination and CD4 T cells after COVID-19. Their recognized antigens are unknown. The study sequenced cultured CD4+ T cell DNA using the Oncomine TCR Beta short-read assay. Each CDR3 protein is one row after TCRdb ran MiXCR on the PCR reads. This sample carries around 16,000 distinct CDR3 sequences, around two fifths of them seen once, and the ten largest clones take under 8%. The treatment was: roughly ten-day PBMC culture with coronavirus spike peptide pools or control peptides (ViraFEST assay). Sequences were derived from CD4+ T cells from blood, cultured in vitro, sampled after SARS-CoV-2 vaccination. The receptor set was obtained from a human donor who had recovered from COVID-19.

V gene TRBV5-1 combines with J gene TRBJ1-5, with D unresolved. V was shortened by 0 bases and J by 4 bases, with 5 bases between the two germline ends. The germline V gene has CDR1 SGHRS and CDR2 YFSETQ. This CDR3 is built from 13 residues. CDR3 loop: CASSLDTNQPQHF. The CDR3 DNA sequence: TGCGCCAGCAGCTTGGACACTAATCAGCCCCAGCATTTT.

This clonotype was recorded a few times. J is TRBJ1-1 and V is TRBV20-1; D is unresolved. CDR3 length: 13 amino acids. The ends were cut back, 6 bases at V and 5 bases at J, with 16 bases in the middle. Germline assignment: CDR1 DFQATT and CDR2 SNEGSKA (reference sequence). CDR3 region: CSAKVGVGTEAFF. DNA for the CDR3: TGCAGTGCCAAGGTAGGAGTTGGGACTGAAGCTTTCTTT.

This clonotype came up a few times. This chain joins TRBV20-1 and TRBJ2-3; 9 bases agree with TRBD2. Germline V gene lookup returns CDR1 DFQATT and CDR2 SNEGSKA (reference sequence). The CDR3 is made up of 16 amino acids. J lost 3 bases, V lost 0 bases, and 7 bases had no gene match. The CDR3 nucleotides read TGCAGTGCTAGAGATAGCGGGAGCGGGGGGACAGATACGCAGTATTTT. Encoded protein: CSARDSGSGGTDTQYF.

The V and J genes are TRBV7-8 and TRBJ2-7, with 11 bases matching TRBD2. This CDR3 contains 16 residues. CDR1 and CDR2 (germline): SGHVS, FQNEAQ. Trimming removed 0 bases from V and 4 bases from J; junction bases left unmatched: 5. CDR3 DNA sequence: TGTGCCAGCAGCTTAGCCGGACTAGCGGGCCTATACGAGCAGTACTTC. Translating it yields CASSLAGLAGLYEQYF.

The V call is TRBV6-2 or TRBV6-3, the J call TRBJ2-6; the D call may be TRBD1 or TRBD2 (5 bases each). Trimming took off 2 bases at V and 4 bases at J, with 15 bases between the two ends. Germline CDR1 reads MNHEY; CDR2 reads SVGEGT. CDR3 length: 17 amino acids. The CDR3 region is CASSYHGGSSGANVLTF. The CDR3 DNA follows: TGTGCCAGCAGTTACCATGGGGGTTCTTCGGGGGCCAACGTCCTGACTTTC.

This rearrangement joins TRBV18 to TRBJ2-7; 11 nucleotides match TRBD1. V was pared by 3 bases and J by 1 base, with 2 bases of the junction left unmatched. The CDR3 is 15 amino acids. Germline assignment: CDR1 KGHSH and CDR2 LQKENI. The CDR3 sequence is CASSPGQGASYEQYF. The CDR3 DNA follows: TGTGCCAGCTCACCCGGACAGGGGGCATCCTACGAGCAGTACTTC.

This clonotype was seen a few times. The J gene is TRBJ2-5, the V gene TRBV24-1; D is possibly TRBD1 (5 bases). The V and J ends lost 5 bases and 1 base respectively, with 10 bases between them. The CDR3 consists of 14 residues. In germline, CDR1 is KGHDR, CDR2 SFDVKD. CDR3 DNA sequence: TGTGCCACCAGTGTCGACAGTTTCCAAGAGACCCAGTACTTC. Protein sequence: CATSVDSFQETQYF.

This clonotype was counted a few times. The V call is TRBV24-1, the J call TRBJ2-3; TRBD2 matches at 11 bases. V lost 4 bases, J lost 6 bases, and 5 bases stayed unmatched. The CDR3 is 15 amino acids. Germline lookup yields CDR1 KGHDR and CDR2 SFDVKD. Here the CDR3 reads CATSDTSGSWDTQYF. CDR3 coding DNA: TGTGCCACCAGTGACACTAGCGGGAGCTGGGATACGCAGTATTTT.

A few counts support this clonotype. The chain joins TRBV6-1 to TRBJ2-3, with 15 nucleotides matching TRBD2. Per germline, CDR1 MNHNS and CDR2 SASEGT. Trimming took 7 bases from V and 6 from J; bases not matched to a gene: 8. The CDR3 is 16 residues long. CDR3 DNA: TGTGCCAGCACCCGGACTAGCGGGAGGGCGCGGGATACGCAGTATTTT. Translation gives CASTRTSGRARDTQYF.

This clonotype is categorized as medium-sized. CDR3 coding DNA: TGCAGTGCCCCTGAGGCCCTCGTCGGATCACCCCTCCACTTT. Its translation is CSAPEALVGSPLHF. The gene calls are TRBV20-1 and TRBJ1-6, with no clear D. The V end was cut by 6 bases, the J end by 10 bases, with 19 bases between. Germline values: CDR1 DFQATT, CDR2 SNEGSKA (reference sequence). The CDR3 loop spans 14 amino acids.

The chain couples TRBV28 to TRBJ2-7, with D maybe TRBD2 (6 bases). Germline V gene data show CDR1 as MDHEN and CDR2 as SYDVKM. Trimming took off 8 bases at V and 4 bases at J, with 18 bases between the two ends. The CDR3 runs 14 residues. The CDR3 nucleotides read TGTGCCAGCGGATACCCGGGAGACTTTTACGAGCAGTACTTC. Protein: CASGYPGDFYEQYF.

V gene TRBV19 combines with J gene TRBJ1-5; 9 positions agree with TRBD1. CDR1 is LNHDA and CDR2 is SQIVND in the germline V gene (reference sequence). The length of the CDR3 is 16 residues. The junction had 6 bases not matched to a gene; V was cut back by 3 bases and J by 3 bases. The CDR3 region has the DNA TGTGCCAGTAGTATCCGGGACAGGGTGTACAATCAGCCCCAGCATTTT. Its protein product is CASSIRDRVYNQPQHF.

J is TRBJ1-4 and V is TRBV19; D gene unclear. The ends were cut back, 6 bases at V and 0 bases at J, with 14 bases in the middle. The CDR3 spans 16 residues. The V gene's germline CDR1 is LNHDA and CDR2 SQIVND (reference sequence). This CDR3 is CASRTTGPATNEKLFF. CDR3 nucleotides: TGTGCCAGTAGAACCACCGGGCCTGCAACTAATGAAAAACTGTTTTTT.

In its sample, this clonotype was seen a few times. The chain joins TRBV20-1 to TRBJ1-2, with D perhaps matching TRBD1 (6 bases). From germline, CDR1 is DFQATT and CDR2 SNEGSKA (reference sequence). Deletions cut 6 bases from V and 9 bases from J, with 14 bases between. The CDR3 is made up of 11 amino acids. CDR3 sequence: CSAKQGSRYTF. The CDR3 DNA sequence: TGCAGTGCGAAACAGGGTTCACGCTACACCTTC.

This clonotype appeared a single time. CDR3 in amino acids: CASSRADPTNEKLFF. The DNA of the CDR3 is TGTGCCAGCAGCCGGGCAGATCCAACTAATGAAAAACTGTTTTTT. The chain joins TRBV7-9 to TRBJ1-4, with unresolved D. Trimming removed 5 bases at V and 0 bases at J, with 10 bases between. Germline V CDR1 and CDR2: SEHNR, FQNEAQ (reference sequence). The length of the CDR3 is 15 residues.

The J gene is TRBJ2-7, the V gene TRBV7-9; 14 bases are shared with TRBD2. V lost 11 bases and J lost 4; bases outside the gene matches: 4. Germline assignment: CDR1 SEHNR and CDR2 FQNEAQ (reference sequence). This CDR3 region has 13 residues. This CDR3 is CAGGTSGSYEQYF. The CDR3 DNA is TGTGCCGGGGGGACTAGCGGGAGTTACGAGCAGTACTTC.

V gene TRBV6-1 combines with J gene TRBJ1-3; D remains unclear. Germline CDR1 and CDR2: MNHNS and SASEGT. The CDR3 is 13 residues long. Deletions cut 8 bases from V and 0 bases from J, with 8 bases between. The CDR3 DNA reads TGTGCCAGCTCCGAAAGCTCTGGAAACACCATATATTTT. Translating it yields CASSESSGNTIYF.

This clonotype has just a few counts. The rearrangement links TRBV24-1 to TRBJ2-2; D remains unclear. Germline assignment: CDR1 KGHDR and CDR2 SFDVKD. V was cut by 5 bases and J by 1 base, with 7 bases left in between. The CDR3 has 14 residues. CDR3 residues: CATSARVNTGELFF. The CDR3 nucleotides are TGTGCCACCAGTGCCCGGGTGAACACCGGGGAGCTGTTTTTT.

This clonotype was recorded only once. The chain links TRBV19 to TRBJ2-3; D is undetermined. Germline loops: CDR1 LNHDA, CDR2 SQIVND (reference sequence). V shed 4 bases and J shed 4 bases, with 12 bases lying between them. CDR3 length: 14 residues. The CDR3 sequence is CASSTDEIADTQYF. The CDR3, as DNA: TGTGCCAGTAGTACTGACGAGATCGCAGATACGCAGTATTTT.

This clonotype was detected a few times. The chain combines TRBV4-1 with TRBJ2-3; D gene unclear. Germline CDR1 reads MGHRA; CDR2 reads YSYEKL. The CDR3 is 16 amino acids. The V end lost 0 bases, the J end lost 5 bases, and 15 bases lay between the germline ends. For the CDR3, the DNA is TGCGCCAGCAGCCAAGAAGGTAGGCAGGCCGGAGATACGCAGTATTTT. Residues: CASSQEGRQAGDTQYF.

This clonotype was detected a few times. The chain is built from TRBV7-3 and TRBJ2-1; no firm D call. CDR1 is SGHTA, CDR2 FQGTGA, per germline. The V end lost 5 bases, the J end lost 6 bases, and 11 bases lay between the germline ends. The CDR3 is 13 residues long. CDR3 sequence (DNA): TGTGCCAGCAGCCCCCAGGTCGGCAATGAGCAGTTCTTC. Its protein is CASSPQVGNEQFF.

In its sample, this clonotype ranks as medium-sized. The rearrangement links TRBV7-2 to TRBJ2-3; D remains unclear. Trimming stripped 1 base from V and 3 bases from J, with 8 bases between. The CDR3 spans 14 residues. Germline V gene sequence: CDR1 SGHTA, CDR2 FQGNSA. The CDR3 DNA reads TGTGCCAGCAGCTTAGACCCTAGTACAGATACGCAGTATTTT. It codes for CASSLDPSTDTQYF.

V is TRBV20-1 and J is TRBJ1-6; D is unresolved. V was cut by 6 bases and J by 4 bases, with 13 bases left in between. The CDR3 runs to 14 residues. Germline V gene lookup returns CDR1 DFQATT and CDR2 SNEGSKA (reference sequence). This chain's CDR3 is CSAILTGYNSPLHF. The DNA for the CDR3 is TGCAGTGCAATCCTGACGGGGTATAATTCACCCCTCCACTTT.

This chain links TRBV7-9 with TRBJ2-6, with D perhaps matching TRBD2 (7 bases). CDR1 SEHNR and CDR2 FQNEAQ come from the germline V gene (reference sequence). The CDR3 covers 18 residues. The V end was cut by 11 bases, the J end by 0 bases, with 23 bases between. As DNA, the CDR3 is TGTGCCTACCTTTCGGGTGCGGGGGCCCCCTCTGGGGCCAACGTCCTGACTTTC. It translates to CAYLSGAGAPSGANVLTF.

The rearrangement joins TRBV7-9 to TRBJ1-2; maybe TRBD1 (6 bases). Germline assignment: CDR1 SEHNR and CDR2 FQNEAQ (reference sequence). Trimming took off 5 bases at V and 2 bases at J, with 15 bases between the two ends. CDR3 length: 15 amino acids. CDR3 sequence: CASSRGEGTNYGYTF. The CDR3, as DNA: TGTGCCAGCAGCCGCGGGGAGGGGACAAACTATGGCTACACCTTC.

This chain uses TRBV11-2 with TRBJ2-7; TRBD1 matches at 9 bases. Germline values: CDR1 SGHAT, CDR2 FQNNGV. This CDR3 is built from 15 residues. The ends lost 5 bases at V and 3 bases at J; junction bases unmatched: 8. The CDR3 spells CASSPRTGVVYEQYF. CDR3 DNA: TGTGCCAGCAGCCCCCGGACAGGGGTAGTCTACGAGCAGTACTTC.

A few counts support this clonotype. The rearrangement joins TRBV5-8 to TRBJ2-1; D is unresolved. Germline CDR1 SGHTS, CDR2 YDEGEE. The CDR3 length is 14 residues. V lost 0 bases and J lost 3, with 7 bases in between. The chain's CDR3 is CASSLGAFYNEQFF. CDR3 DNA sequence: TGTGCCAGCAGCTTGGGGGCTTTCTACAATGAGCAGTTCTTC.

The V call is TRBV28, the J call TRBJ2-4; no firm D call. The CDR3 totals 16 residues. CDR1 is MDHEN, CDR2 SYDVKM, per germline. V dropped 4 bases and J dropped 0 bases, with 13 bases sitting between them. The CDR3 is CASSSYYGVAKNIQYF. The CDR3 coding sequence is TGTGCCAGCAGTTCGTATTATGGTGTAGCCAAAAACATTCAGTACTTC.

The chain uses TRBV29-1 and TRBJ2-7; 10 bases match TRBD1. This CDR3 has 13 residues. The junction had 7 bases not matched to a gene; V was cut back by 4 bases and J by 7 bases. Germline values: CDR1 SQVTM, CDR2 ANQGSEA. The CDR3 loop is CSVGPGQGYEQYF. CDR3 DNA: TGCAGCGTTGGCCCGGGACAGGGGTATGAGCAGTACTTC.

The gene calls are TRBV19 and TRBJ2-1, with TRBD2 matching over 8 bases. V shed 7 bases, J shed 7 bases, and the junction held 12 bases outside the gene matches. Germline V gene sequence: CDR1 LNHDA, CDR2 SQIVND (reference sequence). The CDR3 contains 15 residues. Written as DNA, the CDR3 is TGTGCCAGTACCGATAGCGGGACCGGGGGGAATGAGCAGTTCTTC. It codes for CASTDSGTGGNEQFF.